The rows below give T cell receptor beta chains drawn from one sample of a study of human T cells and chemical hapten exposure. TCRdb recomputed calls from the RACE reads with MiXCR, one row per CDR3 protein. The table lists about 60,000 distinct CDR3 sequences, over 7.5% of them singletons. The specimen comprised whole blood, sampled in connection with sensitization to the hapten diphenylcyclopropenone (DPC). The origin of the receptors is a woman aged 40 to 49 with alopecia areata. Some clones in this sample may be carry-over from other donors' samples. Each CDR3 is given without its conserved first and last residue. The order of the fields is CDR3 protein, J gene, clone size, V gene. The listing skips clone size in some rows; elsewhere it reads once, few, many or a size class.

ASSHIGQGGTEAF	TRBJ1-1	.	TRBV3-1
ASSEEPLASGTGELF	TRBJ2-2	few	TRBV2
ASSLGDRDQETQY	TRBJ2-5	.	TRBV5-1
ASSYSTGELF	TRBJ2-2	.	TRBV4-1
ASSHGEAEAF	TRBJ1-1	few	TRBV3-1
ASSQEELRGTEAF	TRBJ1-1	.	TRBV4-1
ASSPRLTEAF	TRBJ1-1	many	TRBV28
ASSTGQTYEQY	TRBJ2-7	many	TRBV9
ASSEFRDTDTQY	TRBJ2-3	many	TRBV25-1
SVVDLRNTEAF	TRBJ1-1	many	TRBV29-1
ASSPPLALGLSGELF	TRBJ2-2	many	TRBV28
ASSSWGGYT	TRBJ1-2	.	TRBV12-3/TRBV12-4
ATSRDSDADTQY	TRBJ2-3	.	TRBV15
ASSRGTSATSSYNEQF	TRBJ2-1	few	TRBV18
SAEGRAQPQH	TRBJ1-5	many	TRBV20-1
SVEKTGTHEQY	TRBJ2-7	many	TRBV29-1
ASSLDRPGGSGYT	TRBJ1-2	many	TRBV5-1
SARDEDRENIQY	TRBJ2-4	many	TRBV20-1
ASSYPTSGGNTGELF	TRBJ2-2	.	TRBV6-6
ASSSGTGVHEQY	TRBJ2-7	many	TRBV19
ASRGDRVAEAF	TRBJ1-1	few	TRBV3-1
ASSPRTGNNSPLH	TRBJ1-6	many	TRBV16
ASSPDRGPLNEQF	TRBJ2-1	many	TRBV7-9
ASSPGSSGTDTQY	TRBJ2-3	many	TRBV3-1
ASSFKGGEDTEAF	TRBJ1-1	many	TRBV5-1
ASSLMGADEQY	TRBJ2-7	many	TRBV12-3/TRBV12-4
SATAGSVNIQY	TRBJ2-4	.	TRBV20-1
ASSQDPGSAYEQY	TRBJ2-7	few	TRBV4-1
ASIEGEEQY	TRBJ2-7	few	TRBV6-5
AWSPGGGRAGTEAF	TRBJ1-1	many	TRBV30
AWSVQSGANVLT	TRBJ2-6	many	TRBV30
ASSLTTDREGSPLH	TRBJ1-6	many	TRBV7-6
ASRDYLGIQPQH	TRBJ1-5	few	TRBV6-1
SVAFETNEQF	TRBJ2-1	many	TRBV29-1
ASSPGTSEVETQY	TRBJ2-5	.	TRBV4-3
ASNSLQQETQY	TRBJ2-5	.	TRBV9
ASAVLTSNTGELF	TRBJ2-2	.	TRBV7-9
SARGRTGGYTEAF	TRBJ1-1	few	TRBV20-1
ASSPTSGQSYEQY	TRBJ2-7	many	TRBV12-3/TRBV12-4
ATSRDRSVGTGLYNEQF	TRBJ2-1	few	TRBV15
ASSGGNSYEQY	TRBJ2-7	many	TRBV12-3/TRBV12-4
VSSQTIGSGGRYNEQF	TRBJ2-1	few	TRBV4-2
ASRQGVGNQPQH	TRBJ1-5	many	TRBV12-3/TRBV12-4
SAQEEIKNIQY	TRBJ2-4	many	TRBV20-1
ASSPSSGGTGELF	TRBJ2-2	.	TRBV4-3
ASSELSTYEQY	TRBJ2-7	many	TRBV2
ASSVGEPYEQY	TRBJ2-7	many	TRBV9
VSSRQSLTYEQY	TRBJ2-7	.	TRBV18
ASSYRQGGSYGYT	TRBJ1-2	many	TRBV6-6
ASAVTARRSYNEQF	TRBJ2-1	many	TRBV2
SVVESGNQPQH	TRBJ1-5	.	TRBV29-1
ASSRQAVEQF	TRBJ2-1	many	TRBV7-9
ATHSGVDFQETQY	TRBJ2-5	many	TRBV5-1
ASSSGGSYEQY	TRBJ2-7	many	TRBV11-1
ASSLEGRGNWNTEAF	TRBJ1-1	many	TRBV7-9
ASSPNPSQGRKNIQY	TRBJ2-4	many	TRBV4-1
AWSVSASGGPQETQY	TRBJ2-5	many	TRBV30
ASSLGLEGTQY	TRBJ2-5	few	TRBV7-2